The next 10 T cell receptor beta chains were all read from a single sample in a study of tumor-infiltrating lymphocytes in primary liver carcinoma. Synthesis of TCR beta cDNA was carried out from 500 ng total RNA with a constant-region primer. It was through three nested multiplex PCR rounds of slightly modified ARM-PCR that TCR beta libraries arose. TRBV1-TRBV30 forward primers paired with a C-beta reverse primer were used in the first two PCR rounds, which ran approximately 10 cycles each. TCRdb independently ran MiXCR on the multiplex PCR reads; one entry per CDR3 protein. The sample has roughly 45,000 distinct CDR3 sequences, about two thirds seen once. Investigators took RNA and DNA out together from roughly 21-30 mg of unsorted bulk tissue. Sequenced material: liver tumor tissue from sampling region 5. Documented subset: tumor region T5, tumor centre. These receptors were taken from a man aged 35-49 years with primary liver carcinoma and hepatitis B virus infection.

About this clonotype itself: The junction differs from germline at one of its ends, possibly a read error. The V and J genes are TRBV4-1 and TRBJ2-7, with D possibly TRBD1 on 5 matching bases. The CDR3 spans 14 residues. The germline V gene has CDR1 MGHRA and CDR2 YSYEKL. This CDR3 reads CASSRDGAKPERYF. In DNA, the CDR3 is TGCGCCAGCAGCCGAGATGGGGCAAAACCGGAGCGGTACTTC.

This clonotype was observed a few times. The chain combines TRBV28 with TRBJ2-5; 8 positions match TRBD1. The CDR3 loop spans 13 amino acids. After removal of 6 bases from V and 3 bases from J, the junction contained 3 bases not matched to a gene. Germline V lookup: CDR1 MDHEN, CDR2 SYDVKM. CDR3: CASRQGAEETQYF. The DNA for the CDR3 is TGTGCCAGCAGGCAGGGGGCGGAAGAGACCCAGTACTTC.

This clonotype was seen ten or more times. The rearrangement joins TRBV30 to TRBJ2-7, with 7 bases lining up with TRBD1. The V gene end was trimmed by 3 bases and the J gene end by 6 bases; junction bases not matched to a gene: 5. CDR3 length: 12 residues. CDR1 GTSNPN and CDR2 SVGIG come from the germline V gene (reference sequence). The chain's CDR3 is CAWRTQGSEQYF. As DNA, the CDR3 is TGTGCCTGGAGGACACAGGGGAGCGAGCAGTACTTC.

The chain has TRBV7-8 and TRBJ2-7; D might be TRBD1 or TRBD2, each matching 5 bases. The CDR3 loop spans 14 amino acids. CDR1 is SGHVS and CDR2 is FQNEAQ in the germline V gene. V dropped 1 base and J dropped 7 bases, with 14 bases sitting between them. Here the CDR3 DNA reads TGTGCCAGCAGCTTAGTTACAGGAGGCTATGAGCAGTACTTC. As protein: CASSLVTGGYEQYF.

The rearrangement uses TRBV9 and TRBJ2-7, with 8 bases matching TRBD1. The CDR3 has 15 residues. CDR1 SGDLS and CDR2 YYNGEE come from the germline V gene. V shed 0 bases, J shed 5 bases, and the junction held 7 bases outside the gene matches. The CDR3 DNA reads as TGTGCCAGCAGCGTAGGAACAGGGGGTAGCGACGAGCAGTACTTC. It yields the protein CASSVGTGGSDEQYF. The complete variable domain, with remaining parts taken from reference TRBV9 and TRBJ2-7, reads DSGVTQTPKHLITATGQRVTLRCSPRSGDLSVYWYQQSLDQGLQFLIQYYNGEERAKGNILERFSAQQFPDLHSELNLSSLELGDSALYFCASSVGTGGSDEQYFGPGTRLTVT.

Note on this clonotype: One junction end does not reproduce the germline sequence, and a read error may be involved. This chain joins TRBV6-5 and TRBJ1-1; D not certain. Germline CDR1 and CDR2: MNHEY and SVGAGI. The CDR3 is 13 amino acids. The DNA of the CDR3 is TGTGCCAGCAGCCCTGCGGTGAACGCTGAAGCTTTCTTT. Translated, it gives CASSPAVNAEAFF.

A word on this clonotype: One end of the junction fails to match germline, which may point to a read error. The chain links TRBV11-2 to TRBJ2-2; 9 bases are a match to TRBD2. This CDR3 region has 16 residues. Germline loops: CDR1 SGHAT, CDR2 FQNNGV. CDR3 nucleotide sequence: TGTGCCAGCACCTTAGTGTCCCTAGCGGGAACCGGGGAGCTGTTTTTT. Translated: CASTLVSLAGTGELFF.

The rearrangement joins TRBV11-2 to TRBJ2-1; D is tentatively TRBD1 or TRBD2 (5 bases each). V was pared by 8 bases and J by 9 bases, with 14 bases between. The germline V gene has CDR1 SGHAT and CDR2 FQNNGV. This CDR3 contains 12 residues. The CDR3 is CASGMGVCEQFF. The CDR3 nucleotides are TGTGCCAGCGGCATGGGGGTATGTGAGCAGTTCTTC. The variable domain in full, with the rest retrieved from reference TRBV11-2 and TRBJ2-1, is EAGVAQSPRYKIIEKRQSVAFWCNPISGHATLYWYQQILGQGPKLLIQFQNNGVVDDSQLPKDRFSAERLKGVDSTLKIQPAKLEDSAVYLCASGMGVCEQFFGPGTRLTVL.

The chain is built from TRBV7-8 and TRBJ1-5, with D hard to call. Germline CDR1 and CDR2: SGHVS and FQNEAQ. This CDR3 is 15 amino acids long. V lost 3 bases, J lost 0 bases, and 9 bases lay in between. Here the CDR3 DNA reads TGTGCCAGCAGCTTGGGAATGAATAGCAATCAGCCCCAGCATTTT. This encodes CASSLGMNSNQPQHF.

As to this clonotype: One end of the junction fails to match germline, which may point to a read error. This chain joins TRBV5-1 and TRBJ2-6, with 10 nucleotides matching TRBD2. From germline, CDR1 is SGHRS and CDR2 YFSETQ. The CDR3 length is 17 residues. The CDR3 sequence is CARSRTSGDSGANVPTF. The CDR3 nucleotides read TGCGCCAGGAGCCGCACTAGCGGGGACTCTGGGGCCAACGTCCCGACTTTC. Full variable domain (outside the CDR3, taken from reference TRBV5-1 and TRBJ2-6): KAGVTQTPRYLIKTRGQQVTLSCSPISGHRSVSWYQQTPGQGLQFLFEYFSETQRNKGNFPGRFSGRQFSNSRSEMNVSTLELGDSALYLCARSRTSGDSGANVPTFGAGSRLTVL.